This T cell receptor (beta chain) was documented in a study of memory CD4+ T cells and cytomegalovirus serostatus. The wider study: Of the healthy Belgian adults, roughly ten were CMV seropositive and fewer than 30 seronegative. Study results and caveats: Repertoires predicted CMV serostatus with median bootstrapped AUC of around 0.95.

A remark on this clone: Antigen unknown.

TCRdb's copy holds only in-frame clones and misses some; the assay was immunoSEQ multiplex PCR. The sample lists about 31,000 clones; around four fifths were seen once. The CDR3 extends over 12 amino acids. CDR1 and CDR2 from the germline V gene are SGHRS and YFSETQ. Trimming took off 2 bases at V and 1 base at J, with 3 bases between the two ends. The sort gate was single viable CD3+CD4+CD8-CD45RO+ cells for memory CD4+ T cells. The V gene is TRBV5-1, the J gene TRBJ1-1; D is unresolved. The clonotype was recovered from an adult in good health and CMV-seronegative. Some clones in this sample may be carry-over from other donors' samples. The sequenced sample consisted of memory CD4+ T cells from blood. CDR3 residues: CASSFANTEAFF. For the CDR3, the DNA is TGCGCCAGCAGCTTCGCGAACACTGAAGCTTTCTTT.